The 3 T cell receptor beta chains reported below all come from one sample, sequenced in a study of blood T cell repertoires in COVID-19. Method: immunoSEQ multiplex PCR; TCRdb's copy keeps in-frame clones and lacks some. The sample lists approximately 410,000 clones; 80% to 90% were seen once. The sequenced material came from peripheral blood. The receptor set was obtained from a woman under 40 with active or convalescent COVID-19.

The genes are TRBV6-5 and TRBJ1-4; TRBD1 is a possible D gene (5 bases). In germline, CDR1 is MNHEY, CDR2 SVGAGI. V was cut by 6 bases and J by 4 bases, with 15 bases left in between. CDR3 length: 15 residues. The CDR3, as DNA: TGTGCCAGCAGCCCACCTGGGGGGGATAATGAAAAACTGTTTTTT. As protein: CASSPPGGDNEKLFF.

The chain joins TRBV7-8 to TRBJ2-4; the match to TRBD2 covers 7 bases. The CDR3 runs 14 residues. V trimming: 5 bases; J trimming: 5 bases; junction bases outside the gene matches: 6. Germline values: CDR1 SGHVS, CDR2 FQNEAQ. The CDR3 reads CASSPGLSENIQYF. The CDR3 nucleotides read TGTGCCAGCAGCCCGGGACTATCAGAAAACATTCAGTACTTC. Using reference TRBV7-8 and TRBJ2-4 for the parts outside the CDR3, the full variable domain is GAGVSQSPRYKVAKRGQDVALRCDPISGHVSLFWYQQALGQGPEFLTYFQNEAQLDKSGLPSDRFFAERPEGSVSTLKIQRTQQEDSAVYLCASSPGLSENIQYFGAGTRLSVL.

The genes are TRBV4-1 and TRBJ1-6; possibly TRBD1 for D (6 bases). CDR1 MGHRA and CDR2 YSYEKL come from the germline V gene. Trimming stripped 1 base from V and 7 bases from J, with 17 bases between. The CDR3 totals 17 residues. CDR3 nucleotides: TGCGCCAGCAGCCAAGGAGACTACAGGGTCTACAATTCACCCCTCCACTTT. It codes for CASSQGDYRVYNSPLHF.